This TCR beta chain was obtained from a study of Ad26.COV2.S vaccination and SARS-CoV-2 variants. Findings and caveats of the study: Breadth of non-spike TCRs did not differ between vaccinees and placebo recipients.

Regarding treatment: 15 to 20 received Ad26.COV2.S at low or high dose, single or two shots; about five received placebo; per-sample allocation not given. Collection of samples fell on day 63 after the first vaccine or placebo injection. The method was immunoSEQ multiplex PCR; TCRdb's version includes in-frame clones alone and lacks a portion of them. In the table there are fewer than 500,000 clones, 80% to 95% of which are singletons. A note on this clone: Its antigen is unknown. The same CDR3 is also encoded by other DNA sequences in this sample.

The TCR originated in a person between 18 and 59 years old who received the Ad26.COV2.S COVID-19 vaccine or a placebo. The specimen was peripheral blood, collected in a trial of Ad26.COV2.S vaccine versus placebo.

The CDR3 loop reads CASSIEGGQPQHF. CDR3 nucleotide sequence: TGTGCCAGTAGTATTGAAGGGGGTCAGCCCCAGCATTTT. The genes are TRBV19 and TRBJ1-5; TRBD1 might be the D (6 bases). This CDR3 has 13 amino acids. Germline V gives CDR1 LNHDA, CDR2 SQIVND (reference sequence). V lost 3 bases, J lost 6 bases, and 9 bases lay in between.